This T cell receptor (beta chain) was found in a study of blood T cell repertoires in COVID-19. Clones were read by immunoSEQ multiplex PCR, and TCRdb kept only the in-frame ones, dropping some. The sample lists around 200,000 clones; roughly 87% were seen once. This clone has a single count. There are 23 residues in the CDR3. The chain couples TRBV12-2 to TRBJ1-6; TRBD1, the table's D call, was not compared with the DNA. TRBV12-2 is assigned pseudogene status. Sequenced sample: peripheral blood. The TCR sequence derives from a man in his forties with active or convalescent COVID-19. The CDR3 DNA follows: TGTGCAAGTCGCTTAGGAGCGGGACAGGGCTGGATAAATTACTTCCAGGATAATTCACCCCTCCACTTT. This gives the protein CASRLGAGQGWINYFQDNSPLHF.